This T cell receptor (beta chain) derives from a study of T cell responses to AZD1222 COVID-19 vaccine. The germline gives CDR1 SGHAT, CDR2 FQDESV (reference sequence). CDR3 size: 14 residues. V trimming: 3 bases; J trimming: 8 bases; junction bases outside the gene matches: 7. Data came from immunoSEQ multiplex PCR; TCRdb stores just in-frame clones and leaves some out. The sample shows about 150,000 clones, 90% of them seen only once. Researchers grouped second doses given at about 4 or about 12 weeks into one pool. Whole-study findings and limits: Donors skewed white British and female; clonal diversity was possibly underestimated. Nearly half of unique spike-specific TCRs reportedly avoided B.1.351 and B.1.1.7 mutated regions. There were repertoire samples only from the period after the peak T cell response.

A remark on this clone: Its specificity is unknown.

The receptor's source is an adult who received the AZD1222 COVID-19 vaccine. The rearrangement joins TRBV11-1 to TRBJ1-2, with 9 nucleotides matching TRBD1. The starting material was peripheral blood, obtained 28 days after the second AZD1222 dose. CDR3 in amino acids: CASSLGGQGRGYTF. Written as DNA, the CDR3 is TGTGCCAGCAGCTTGGGCGGACAGGGGCGCGGCTACACCTTC.